The 5 T cell receptor beta chains given below trace back to one sample, sequenced in a study of blood T cell repertoires in COVID-19. Measured with immunoSEQ multiplex PCR; TCRdb has only the in-frame clones, and not every one. Seen here are 50,000 or so clones, about 89% observed once, and the top ten hold over 25%. The sample consisted of peripheral blood. The receptor source for this set is a human donor in a cohort sampled during active COVID-19.

This chain uses TRBV9 with TRBJ2-1; maybe TRBD1 (6 bases). Deletions cut 2 bases from V and 7 bases from J, with 16 bases between. CDR1 SGDLS and CDR2 YYNGEE come from the germline V gene. This CDR3 has 15 amino acids. The CDR3 bases are TGTGCCAGCAGCGTTTCCCAGGGGCGTCGGAATGAGCAGTTCTTC. It yields the protein CASSVSQGRRNEQFF.

The chain has TRBV28 and TRBJ1-2, with D perhaps TRBD1 (5 bases). V was shortened by 5 bases and J by 7 bases, with 20 bases between the two germline ends. CDR1 and CDR2 (germline): MDHEN, SYDVKM. This CDR3 region has 15 residues. The CDR3 DNA sequence: TGTGCCAGCAGTGCCCCACAAGGGGTTAATAGTGGCTACACCTTC. This translates into CASSAPQGVNSGYTF.

J is TRBJ2-5 and V is TRBV7-6; D possibly corresponds to TRBD2 (6 bases). The CDR3 is made up of 14 amino acids. V dropped 3 bases and J dropped 3 bases, with 11 bases sitting between them. Germline loops: CDR1 SGHVS, CDR2 FNYEAQ. This chain's CDR3 is CASSFLAAEETQYF. As DNA, the CDR3 is TGTGCCAGCAGCTTTTTAGCGGCCGAAGAGACCCAGTACTTC.

The chain recombines TRBV24-1 with TRBJ1-4; the D is unclear. The germline CDR1 and CDR2 sequences are KGHDR and SFDVKD. The CDR3 is 13 residues long. V was pared by 5 bases and J by 8 bases, with 11 bases between. The CDR3: CATSGPGEEKLFF. CDR3 bases: TGTGCCACCAGTGGTCCTGGGGAGGAAAAACTGTTTTTT.

This chain links TRBV10-1 with TRBJ2-3; 9 positions match TRBD2. CDR1 is WNHNN and CDR2 is SYGVQD in the germline V gene (reference sequence). V trimming: 8 bases; J trimming: 5 bases; junction bases outside the gene matches: 14. CDR3 size: 16 residues. In DNA, the CDR3 is TGCGCCAGCTTTGGGGCTAGCGGGGCGGATAGAGATACGCAGTATTTT. It codes for CASFGASGADRDTQYF.